This T cell receptor (beta chain) emerged from a study of T cell changes during pregnancy in multiple sclerosis. Some clones are missing from TCRdb's copy, which holds only in-frame ones; the method was immunoSEQ multiplex PCR. This sample has about 22,000 clones; more than 85% occur once, and the top ten carry around 1%. With V trimmed by 5 bases and J by 0 bases, 4 bases remained unmatched. The CDR3 contains 15 residues. Germline loops: CDR1 SGHVS, CDR2 FQNEAQ. This specimen was CD4+ T cells from peripheral blood mononuclear cells, taken in the second trimester of pregnancy. The sequence was obtained from a female donor in good health, enrolled as a control in a pregnancy study. The chain joins TRBV7-8 to TRBJ1-5, with TRBD1 identical over 7 bases. CDR3 residues: CASSLGTVSNQPQHF. CDR3 DNA: TGTGCCAGCAGCCTCGGGACAGTTAGCAATCAGCCCCAGCATTTT.